This T cell receptor (beta chain) was observed in a study of OX40 agonist ivuxolimab in advanced cancers. In the study overall: Partial responses were observed in three patients, of whom one had hepatocellular carcinoma and two had cutaneous melanoma. Whole-study findings and limits: Those patients achieving a partial response at 0.1-3.0 mg/kg showed among the lowest clonal expansion. In a subset of nonresponders, normalized T-cell clonal expansion was also low.

CDR3 length: 13 residues. Per germline, CDR1 MRHNA and CDR2 SNTAGT. The V segment lost 6 bases and the J segment 4 bases; nucleotides outside the gene matches: 1. This clone was seen more than once but under ten times. Its antigen is unidentified. This table comes from immunoSEQ multiplex PCR, and its TCRdb copy is limited to in-frame clones, with some not included. Of some 45,000 clones listed, roughly four fifths were seen once; the top ten hold about 23%. At baseline, cycle 4 day 1, and cycle 7 day 1, blood was sampled. V is TRBV6-4 and J is TRBJ2-2, with 8 bases identical to TRBD1. This TCR came from an adult with an advanced solid tumor such as melanoma, head and neck, liver or kidney cancer. Sequencing was performed on CD4+ or CD8+ T cells sorted from blood, taken in a trial of the OX40 agonist ivuxolimab. The CDR3 DNA follows: TGTGCCAGCAGCGGGACAGGCACCGGGGAGCTGTTTTTT. Translation gives CASSGTGTGELFF.